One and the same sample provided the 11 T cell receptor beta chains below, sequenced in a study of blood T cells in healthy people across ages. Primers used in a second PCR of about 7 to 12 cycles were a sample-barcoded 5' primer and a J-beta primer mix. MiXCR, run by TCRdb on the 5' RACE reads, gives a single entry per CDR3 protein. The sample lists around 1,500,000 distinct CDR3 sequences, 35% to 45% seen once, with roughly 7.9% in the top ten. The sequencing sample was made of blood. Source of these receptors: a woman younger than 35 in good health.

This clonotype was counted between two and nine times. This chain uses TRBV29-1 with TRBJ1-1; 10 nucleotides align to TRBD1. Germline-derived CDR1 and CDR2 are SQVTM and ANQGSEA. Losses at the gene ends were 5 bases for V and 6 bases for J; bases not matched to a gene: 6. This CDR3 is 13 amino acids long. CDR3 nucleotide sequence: TGCAGCGTTCTCTGGACAGGGGGAGCTGAAGCTTTCTTT. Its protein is CSVLWTGGAEAFF.

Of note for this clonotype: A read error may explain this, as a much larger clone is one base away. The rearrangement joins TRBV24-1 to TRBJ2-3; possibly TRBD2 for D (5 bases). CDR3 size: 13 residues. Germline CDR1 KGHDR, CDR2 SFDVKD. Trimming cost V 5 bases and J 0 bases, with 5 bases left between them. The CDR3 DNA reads TGTGCCACCAGTGGCGGGAGCACAGATACGCAGTATTTT. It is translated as CATSGGSTDTQYF.

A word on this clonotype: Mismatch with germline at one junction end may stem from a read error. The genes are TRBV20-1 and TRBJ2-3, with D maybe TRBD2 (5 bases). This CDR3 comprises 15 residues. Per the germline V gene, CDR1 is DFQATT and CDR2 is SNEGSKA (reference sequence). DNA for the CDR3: TGCAGTGCTGGAGAGGCTAGCAGAAGCACAGATACGCAGTATTTT. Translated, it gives CSAGEASRSTDTQYF.

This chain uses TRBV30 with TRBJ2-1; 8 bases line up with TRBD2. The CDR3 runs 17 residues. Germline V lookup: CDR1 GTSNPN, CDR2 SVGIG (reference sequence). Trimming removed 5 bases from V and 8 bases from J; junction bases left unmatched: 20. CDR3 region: CAWGTSDFPESKDEQFF. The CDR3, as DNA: TGTGCCTGGGGGACTAGTGATTTTCCCGAATCAAAAGATGAGCAGTTCTTC.

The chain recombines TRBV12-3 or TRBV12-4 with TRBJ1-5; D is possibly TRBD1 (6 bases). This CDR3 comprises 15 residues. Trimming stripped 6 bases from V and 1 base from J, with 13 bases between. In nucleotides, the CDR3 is TGTGCCAGCAGAATAGGGGGTTGGAGCAATCAGCCCCAGCATTTT. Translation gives CASRIGGWSNQPQHF.

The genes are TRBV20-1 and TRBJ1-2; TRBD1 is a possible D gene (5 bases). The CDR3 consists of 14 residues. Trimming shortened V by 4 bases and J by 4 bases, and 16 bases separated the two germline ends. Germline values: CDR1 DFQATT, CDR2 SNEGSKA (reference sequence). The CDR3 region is CSATPATGGYGYTF. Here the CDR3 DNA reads TGCAGTGCTACCCCCGCGACGGGGGGCTATGGCTACACCTTC.

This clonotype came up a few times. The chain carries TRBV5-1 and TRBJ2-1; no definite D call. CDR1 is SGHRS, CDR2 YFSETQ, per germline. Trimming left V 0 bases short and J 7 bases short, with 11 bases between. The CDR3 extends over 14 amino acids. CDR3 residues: CASSLDGVTNEQFF. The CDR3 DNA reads TGCGCCAGCAGCTTGGATGGGGTAACGAATGAGCAGTTCTTC.

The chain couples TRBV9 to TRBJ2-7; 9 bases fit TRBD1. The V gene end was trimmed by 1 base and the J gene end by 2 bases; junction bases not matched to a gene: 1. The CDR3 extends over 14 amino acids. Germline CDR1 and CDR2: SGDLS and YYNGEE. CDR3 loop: CASSVRDRAYEQYF. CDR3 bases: TGTGCCAGCAGCGTACGGGACAGGGCCTACGAGCAGTACTTC.

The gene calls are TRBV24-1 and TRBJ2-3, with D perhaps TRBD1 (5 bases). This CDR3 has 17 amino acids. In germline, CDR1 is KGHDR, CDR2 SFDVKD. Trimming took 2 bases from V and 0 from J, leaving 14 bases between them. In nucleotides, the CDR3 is TGTGCCACCAGTGATTCGGACACCTACGCTAGCACAGATACGCAGTATTTT. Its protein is CATSDSDTYASTDTQYF.

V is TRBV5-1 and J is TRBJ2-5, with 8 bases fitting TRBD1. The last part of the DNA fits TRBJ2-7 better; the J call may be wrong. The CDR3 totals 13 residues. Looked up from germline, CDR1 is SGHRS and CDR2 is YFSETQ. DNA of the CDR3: TGCGCCAGCAGCCCGGCGACAGGGGCCGAGCAGTACTTC. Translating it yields CASSPATGAEQYF.

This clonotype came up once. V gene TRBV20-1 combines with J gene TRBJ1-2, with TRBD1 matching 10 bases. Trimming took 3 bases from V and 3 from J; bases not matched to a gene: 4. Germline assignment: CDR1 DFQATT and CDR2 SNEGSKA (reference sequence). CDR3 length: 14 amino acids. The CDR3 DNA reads TGCAGTGCTAGGGGGACAGGGGTTCACTATGGCTACACCTTC. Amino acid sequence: CSARGTGVHYGYTF.